This T cell receptor beta chain was obtained from a study of blood T cell repertoires in COVID-19. As for the study in general: The study drew acute and convalescent COVID-19 samples from the United States, Italy and Spain. Sources were T cells, B-cell-depleted T cells, or PBMCs; the material itself was cDNA or gDNA.

CDR3 length: 15 residues. With V trimmed by 4 bases and J by 5 bases, 7 bases remained unmatched. Germline V gene data show CDR1 as LNHDA and CDR2 as SQIVND (reference sequence). Original data processing: Estimation of nucleated cell counts relied on the amplification of reference gene primers. TCRdb keeps only in-frame clones here, not all; method: immunoSEQ multiplex PCR. V and J calls and clone size follow that table, whereas D and trimming were derived from the DNA. The sample consists of 20,000 or so clones, more than 75% of them appearing once. Sequenced: peripheral blood. The TCR comes from a man over 45 with active COVID-19. The chain couples TRBV19 to TRBJ1-5, with 8 bases matching TRBD1. The CDR3 bases are TGTGCCAGTAGTAGACAGGGGATTAGGGATCAGCCCCAGCATTTT. This codes for CASSRQGIRDQPQHF.